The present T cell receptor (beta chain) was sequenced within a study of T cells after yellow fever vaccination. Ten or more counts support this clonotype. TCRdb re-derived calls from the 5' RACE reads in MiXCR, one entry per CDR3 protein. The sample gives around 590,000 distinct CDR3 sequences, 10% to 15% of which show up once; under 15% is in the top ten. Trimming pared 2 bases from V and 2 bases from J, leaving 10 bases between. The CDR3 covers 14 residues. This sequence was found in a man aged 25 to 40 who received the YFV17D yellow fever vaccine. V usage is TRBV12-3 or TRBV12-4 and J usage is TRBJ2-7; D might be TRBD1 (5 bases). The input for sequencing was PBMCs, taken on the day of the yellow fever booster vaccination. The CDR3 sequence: CASSLSPGTYEQYF. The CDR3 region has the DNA TGTGCCAGCAGTTTATCCCCAGGGACCTACGAGCAGTACTTC.